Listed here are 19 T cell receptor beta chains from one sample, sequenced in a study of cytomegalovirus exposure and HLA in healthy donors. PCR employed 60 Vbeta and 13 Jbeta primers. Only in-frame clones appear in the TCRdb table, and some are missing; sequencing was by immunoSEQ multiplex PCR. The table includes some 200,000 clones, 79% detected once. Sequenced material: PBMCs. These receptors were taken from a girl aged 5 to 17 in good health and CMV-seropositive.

The CDR3 DNA follows: TGTGCCAGTACCTCCTCAGACAATGCCTTCTACAATGAGCAGTTCTTC. Translation gives CASTSSDNAFYNEQFF. V and J are TRBV19 and TRBJ2-1; D gene uncertain. The length of the CDR3 is 16 residues. V lost 7 bases to trimming and J lost 3 bases, with 19 bases between them. The germline gives CDR1 LNHDA, CDR2 SQIVND (reference sequence).

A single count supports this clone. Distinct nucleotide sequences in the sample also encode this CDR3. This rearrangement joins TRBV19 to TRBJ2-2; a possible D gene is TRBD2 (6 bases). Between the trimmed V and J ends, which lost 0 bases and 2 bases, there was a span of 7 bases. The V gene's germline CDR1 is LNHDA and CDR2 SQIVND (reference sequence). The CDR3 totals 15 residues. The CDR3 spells CASSIEGGNTGELFF. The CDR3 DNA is TGTGCCAGTAGTATAGAGGGGGGAAACACCGGGGAGCTGTTTTTT.

The DNA for the CDR3 is TGTGCCAGCAGCATGACCGGGACAGGGCCTGGGGAGACCCAGTACTTC. It specifies CASSMTGTGPGETQYF. The gene calls are TRBV5-8 and TRBJ2-5; the match to TRBD1 covers 9 bases. There are 16 residues in the CDR3. With V trimmed by 4 bases and J by 5 bases, 12 bases remained unmatched. Germline lookup yields CDR1 SGHTS and CDR2 YDEGEE. Full variable domain (remainder filled in from reference TRBV5-8 and TRBJ2-5): EAGVTQSPTHLIKTRGQQATLRCSPISGHTSVYWYQQALGLGLQFLLWYDEGEERNRGNFPPRFSGRQFPNYSSELNVNALELEDSALYLCASSMTGTGPGETQYFGPGTRLLVL.

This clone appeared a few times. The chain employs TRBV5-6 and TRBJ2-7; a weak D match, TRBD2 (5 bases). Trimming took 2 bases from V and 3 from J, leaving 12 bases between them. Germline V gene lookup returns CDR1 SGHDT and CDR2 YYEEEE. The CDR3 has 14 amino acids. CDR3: CASSLSGALYEQYF. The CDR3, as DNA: TGTGCCAGCAGCTTAAGCGGTGCCCTCTACGAGCAGTACTTC.

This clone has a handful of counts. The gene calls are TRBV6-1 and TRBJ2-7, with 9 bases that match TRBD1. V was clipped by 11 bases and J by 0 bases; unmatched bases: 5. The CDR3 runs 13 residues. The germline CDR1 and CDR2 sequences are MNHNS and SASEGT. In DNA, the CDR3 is TGTGCCGGGGGGGGACAGGGCTCCTACGAGCAGTACTTC. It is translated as CAGGGQGSYEQYF.

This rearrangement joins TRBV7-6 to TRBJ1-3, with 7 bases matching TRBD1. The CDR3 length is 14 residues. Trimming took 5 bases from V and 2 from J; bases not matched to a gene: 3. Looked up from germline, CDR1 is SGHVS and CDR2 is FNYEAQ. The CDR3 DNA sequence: TGTGCCAGCAGCACCCAGGGGGCTGGAAACACCATATATTTT. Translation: CASSTQGAGNTIYF.

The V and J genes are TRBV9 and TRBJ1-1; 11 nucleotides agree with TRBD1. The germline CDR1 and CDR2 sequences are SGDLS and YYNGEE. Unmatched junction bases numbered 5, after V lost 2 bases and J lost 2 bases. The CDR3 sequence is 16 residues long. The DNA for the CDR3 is TGTGCCAGCAGCGTGTGGACAGGGGGCACAAACACTGAAGCTTTCTTT. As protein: CASSVWTGGTNTEAFF.

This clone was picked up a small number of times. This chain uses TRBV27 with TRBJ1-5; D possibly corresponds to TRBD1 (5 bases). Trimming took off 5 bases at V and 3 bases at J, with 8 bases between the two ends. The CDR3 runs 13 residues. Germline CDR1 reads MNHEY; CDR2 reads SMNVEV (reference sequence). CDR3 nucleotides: TGTGCCAGCAGTCGACAGCCCAATCAGCCCCAGCATTTT. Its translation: CASSRQPNQPQHF.

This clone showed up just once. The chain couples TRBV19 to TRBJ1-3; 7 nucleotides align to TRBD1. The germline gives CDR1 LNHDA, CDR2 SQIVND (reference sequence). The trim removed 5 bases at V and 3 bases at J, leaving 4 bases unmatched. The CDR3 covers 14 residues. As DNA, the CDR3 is TGTGCCAGTAGTGACAGGGCGGGTGGAAACACCATATATTTT. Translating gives CASSDRAGGNTIYF.

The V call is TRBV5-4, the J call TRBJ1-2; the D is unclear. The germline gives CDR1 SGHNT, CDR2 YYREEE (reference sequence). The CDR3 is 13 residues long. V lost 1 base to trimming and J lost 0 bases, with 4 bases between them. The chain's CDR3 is CASSLTANYGYTF. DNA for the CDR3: TGTGCCAGCAGCTTGACAGCTAACTATGGCTACACCTTC.

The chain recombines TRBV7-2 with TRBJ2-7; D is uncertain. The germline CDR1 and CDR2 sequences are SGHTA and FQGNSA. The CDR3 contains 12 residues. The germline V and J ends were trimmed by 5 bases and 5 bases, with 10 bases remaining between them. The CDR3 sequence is CASSRKRDEQYF. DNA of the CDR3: TGTGCCAGCAGCCGTAAACGGGACGAGCAGTACTTC.

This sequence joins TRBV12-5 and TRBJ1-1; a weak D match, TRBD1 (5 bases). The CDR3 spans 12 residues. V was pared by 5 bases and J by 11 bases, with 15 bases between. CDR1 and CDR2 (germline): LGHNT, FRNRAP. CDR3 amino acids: CASGTDTPGAFF. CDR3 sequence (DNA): TGTGCTAGTGGTACGGACACCCCTGGGGCTTTCTTT.

The CDR3, as DNA: TGTGCCATCGGCCGGGACAGTACTCAGCCCCAGCATTTT. It specifies CAIGRDSTQPQHF. The J gene is TRBJ1-5, the V gene TRBV10-3, with 7 bases matching TRBD1. This CDR3 region has 13 residues. Germline V lookup: CDR1 ENHRY, CDR2 SYGVKD. With 8 bases clipped from V and 6 bases from J, the junction kept 7 bases outside the gene matches.

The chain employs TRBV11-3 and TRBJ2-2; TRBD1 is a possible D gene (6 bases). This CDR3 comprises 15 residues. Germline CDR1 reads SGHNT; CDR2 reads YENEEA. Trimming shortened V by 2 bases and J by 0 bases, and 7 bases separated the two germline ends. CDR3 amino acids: CASSLRQANTGELFF. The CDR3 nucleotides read TGTGCCAGCAGCTTAAGACAGGCGAACACCGGGGAGCTGTTTTTT.

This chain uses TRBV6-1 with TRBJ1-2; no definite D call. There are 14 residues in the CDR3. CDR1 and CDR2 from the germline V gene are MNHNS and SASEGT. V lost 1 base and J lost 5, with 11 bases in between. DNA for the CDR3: TGTGCCAGCAGTGAAGGGCGGGGTTTTTATGGCTACACCTTC. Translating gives CASSEGRGFYGYTF.

The CDR3 here is CASSQSPGLEETQYF. The CDR3 region has the DNA TGCGCCAGCAGCCAGTCCCCGGGACTAGAAGAGACCCAGTACTTC. V and J are TRBV4-3 and TRBJ2-5; TRBD2 matches 8 bases. Germline CDR1 and CDR2: LGHNA and YSLEER. Trimming took 3 bases from V and 3 from J; bases not matched to a gene: 6. The CDR3 is 15 amino acids.

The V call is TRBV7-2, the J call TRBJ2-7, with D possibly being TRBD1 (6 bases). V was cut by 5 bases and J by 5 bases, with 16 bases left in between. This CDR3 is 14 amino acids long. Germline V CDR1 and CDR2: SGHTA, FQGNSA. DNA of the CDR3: TGTGCCAGCAGCACCAGGGGTCTCGCCCACGAGCAGTACTTC. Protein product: CASSTRGLAHEQYF.

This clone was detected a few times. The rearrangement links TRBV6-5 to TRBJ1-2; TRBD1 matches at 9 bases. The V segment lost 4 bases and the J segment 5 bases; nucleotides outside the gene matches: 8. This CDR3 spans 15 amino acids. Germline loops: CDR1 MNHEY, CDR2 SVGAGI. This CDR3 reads CASSFSLQGAYGYTF. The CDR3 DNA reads TGTGCCAGCAGTTTTAGCCTACAGGGGGCTTATGGCTACACCTTC.

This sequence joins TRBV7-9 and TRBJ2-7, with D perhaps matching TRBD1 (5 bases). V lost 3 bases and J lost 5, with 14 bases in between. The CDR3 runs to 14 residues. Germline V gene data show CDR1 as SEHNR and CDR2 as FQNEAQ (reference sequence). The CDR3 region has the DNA TGTGCCAGCAGCTTTGACAGTCTCTCGGACGAGCAGTACTTC. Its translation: CASSFDSLSDEQYF. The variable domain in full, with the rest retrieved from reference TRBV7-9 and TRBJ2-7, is DTGVSQNPRHKITKRGQNVTFRCDPISEHNRLYWYRQTLGQGPEFLTYFQNEAQLEKSRLLSDRFSAERPKGSFSTLEIQRTEQGDSAMYLCASSFDSLSDEQYFGPGTRLTVT.